This T cell receptor (beta chain) stems from a study of blood T cell repertoires in COVID-19. As for the study in general: Whether acute or convalescent, the COVID-19 samples came from the United States, Italy and Spain. Sources were T cells, B-cell-depleted T cells, or PBMCs; the material itself was cDNA or gDNA.

V was clipped by 1 base and J by 6 bases, with 10 bases between them. Germline V gene sequence: CDR1 MNHEY, CDR2 SMNVEV (reference sequence). The CDR3 runs to 15 residues. Study processing details: Amplification with reference gene primers provided the estimates of nucleated cell counts. The assay was immunoSEQ multiplex PCR, and TCRdb's table has in-frame clones only and misses some. V and J calls and clone size are copied from that table; D and trimming were computed from the DNA. The sample includes about 220,000 clones, 75% to 90% seen only once; the top ten take roughly 5%. The rearrangement joins TRBV27 to TRBJ1-6; D gene unclear. Sample: peripheral blood. The receptor was isolated from a human donor in a cohort sampled during active COVID-19. Here the CDR3 reads CASSLWAGSNSPLHF. CDR3 sequence (DNA): TGTGCCAGCAGTTTATGGGCGGGTAGTAATTCACCCCTCCACTTT.